This is a list of T cell receptor beta chains from one sample in a study of vaccination and CD4 T cells after COVID-19. The antigens for these receptors are not known. One entry per CDR3 protein results from TCRdb running MiXCR on the PCR reads. The sample consists of under 20,000 distinct CDR3 sequences, roughly 46% of them appearing once. Specimen: CD4+ T cells from blood, cultured in vitro, collected before SARS-CoV-2 vaccination. The receptor source for this set is a human donor who had recovered from COVID-19. The CDR3 runs from the conserved cysteine through the conserved F or W. D genes are given only for firm matches.

v_gene	d_gene	j_gene	CDR3aa
TRBV6-2/TRBV6-3	TRBD1	TRBJ1-1	CASSPGQWGTEAFF
TRBV6-1	-	TRBJ1-1	CASSKEYTEAFF
TRBV29-1	-	TRBJ1-3	CSVVGGSSGNTIYF
TRBV7-9	TRBD1	TRBJ1-1	CASSFRGPGEAFF
TRBV27	-	TRBJ2-1	CASSSGRISYNEQFF
TRBV27	-	TRBJ1-2	CASSPTLGRTYGYTF
TRBV15	TRBD1	TRBJ2-5	CATSRDQTGETQYF
TRBV19	-	TRBJ1-1	CASSGARPNTEAFF
TRBV6-1	-	TRBJ1-6	CASSPSDWTPLHF
TRBV2	-	TRBJ1-3	CASSTTRDVYF
TRBV5-1	TRBD2	TRBJ2-7	CASSLGLAASYEQYF
TRBV6-5	-	TRBJ1-2	CASSSGTGVYGYTF
TRBV5-4	TRBD1	TRBJ2-5	CASSLAPGGDETQYF
TRBV7-9	TRBD1	TRBJ1-2	CASSLAGQAFYGYTF
TRBV2	-	TRBJ1-6	CASSESGYGSYNSPLHF
TRBV4-1	TRBD1	TRBJ2-3	CASSQARDRLFTDTQYF